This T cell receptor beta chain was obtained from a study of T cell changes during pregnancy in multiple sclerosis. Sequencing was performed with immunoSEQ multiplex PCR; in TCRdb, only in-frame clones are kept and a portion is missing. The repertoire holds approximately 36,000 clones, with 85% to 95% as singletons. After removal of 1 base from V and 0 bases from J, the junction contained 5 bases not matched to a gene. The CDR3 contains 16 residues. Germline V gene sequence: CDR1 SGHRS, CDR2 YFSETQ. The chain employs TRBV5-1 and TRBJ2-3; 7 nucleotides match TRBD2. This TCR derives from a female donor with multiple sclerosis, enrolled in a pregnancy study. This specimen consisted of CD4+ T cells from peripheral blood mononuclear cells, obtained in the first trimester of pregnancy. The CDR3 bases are TGCGCCAGCAGCTTGTCACTCGGGAGGAGCACAGATACGCAGTATTTT. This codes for CASSLSLGRSTDTQYF.